Below, 24 T cell receptor beta chains from the same sample are listed, as sequenced in a study of molecular identifiers for immune sequencing clone quantification (dated by TCRdb to 2017 to 2018). Library creation used PCR. The run used a NextSeq 500. TCRdb cleaned the public reads at Q25 with fastp, built clones with MiXCR and kept in-frame beta chains. Each CDR3 protein gets just one entry, which takes the most common genes and DNA from the rows behind it. The sample table contains around 94,000 distinct CDR3 sequences; only one count was recorded for under 40% of them. The ten largest clonotypes hold roughly 9.7% of the sample. Material for sequencing was naive CD8+ T cells from blood, with Jurkat cell RNA spiked in. In the paper's terms, the cell subset or site label means: FACS-sorted CD8+CD4-CCR7+CD45RA+ naive T cells. Receptors were obtained from a human donor in good health. Some libraries in this study had Jurkat cell RNA spiked in.

This clonotype was counted at least ten times. Here the CDR3 reads CASSFDTETQYF. DNA for the CDR3: TGTGCCAGCAGTTTCGATACTGAGACCCAGTACTTC. The V call is TRBV12-3 or TRBV12-4, the J call TRBJ2-5; D call uncertain. This CDR3 has 12 residues. Trimming removed 3 bases from V and 5 bases from J, with 7 bases in between.

This clonotype occurred a few times. The chain uses TRBV12-3 or TRBV12-4 and TRBJ2-1; 13 bases line up with TRBD2. Unmatched junction bases numbered 19, after V lost 9 bases and J lost 2 bases. The CDR3 loop spans 20 amino acids. For the CDR3, the DNA is TGTGCCAGTCGTGGGTTCGGAGGACTAGCGGGAGTAACGACCTACAATGAGCAGTTCTTC. This sequence encodes CASRGFGGLAGVTTYNEQFF.

The chain is built from TRBV20-1 and TRBJ1-2; D is undetermined. Germline loops: CDR1 DFQATT, CDR2 SNEGSKA (reference sequence). The CDR3 contains 10 residues. The germline V and J ends were trimmed by 8 bases and 6 bases, with 10 bases remaining between them. The CDR3, as DNA: TGCAGTCAAAGGCTCAATGGCTACACCTTC. Protein sequence: CSQRLNGYTF.

Concerning this clonotype: This may stem from a read error, because a much larger clone lies one nucleotide away. V usage is TRBV7-8 and J usage is TRBJ1-4; no definite D call. This CDR3 is built from 12 residues. Germline V gene data show CDR1 as SGHVS and CDR2 as FQNEAQ. The CDR3 nucleotides read TGTGCCAGCAGCCCCTTAGGTGAAAAACTGTCTTTT. Its protein is CASSPLGEKLSF.

This clonotype was picked up many times. This chain links TRBV7-3 with TRBJ2-2; D gene ambiguous. The CDR3 has 12 residues. Germline V lookup: CDR1 SGHTA, CDR2 FQGTGA. The ends were cut back, 5 bases at V and 4 bases at J, with 5 bases in the middle. The CDR3 sequence is CASSPFTGELFF. In DNA, the CDR3 is TGTGCCAGCAGCCCCTTCACCGGGGAGCTGTTTTTT.

This clonotype occurred many times. The gene calls are TRBV3-1 and TRBJ2-4; D unclear. The CDR3 is made up of 16 amino acids. Trimming pared 4 bases from V and 4 bases from J, leaving 17 bases between. The germline V gene has CDR1 LGHDT and CDR2 YNNKEL (reference sequence). The CDR3 is CASSPYSRGGKNIQYF. The CDR3 nucleotides read TGTGCCAGCAGCCCTTACTCTCGAGGCGGTAAAAACATTCAGTACTTC. Complete variable domain (other parts from reference TRBV3-1 and TRBJ2-4): DTAVSQTPKYLVTQMGNDKSIKCEQNLGHDTMYWYKQDSKKFLKIMFSYNNKELIINETVPNRFSPKSPDKAHLNLHINSLELGDSAVYFCASSPYSRGGKNIQYFGAGTRLSVL.

V and J are TRBV28 and TRBJ2-3, with D possibly being TRBD1 (5 bases). Per the germline V gene, CDR1 is MDHEN and CDR2 is SYDVKM. Between the trimmed V and J ends, which lost 4 bases and 0 bases, there was a span of 14 bases. CDR3 length: 16 residues. This CDR3 reads CASSWGDRSSTDTQYF. The CDR3 nucleotides read TGTGCCAGCAGTTGGGGTGACAGATCTAGCACAGATACGCAGTATTTT.

The V call is TRBV25-1, the J call TRBJ2-7; D call uncertain. The length of the CDR3 is 14 residues. Trimming removed 0 bases from V and 5 bases from J, with 11 bases in between. The germline V gene has CDR1 MGHDK and CDR2 SYGVNS. In nucleotides, the CDR3 is TGTGCCAGCAGTGAATATGGGTTCGGCCACGAGCAGTACTTC. It translates to CASSEYGFGHEQYF.

The table lists this clonotype with many counts. The chain combines TRBV29-1 with TRBJ2-3; TRBD2 agrees at 11 bases. Germline lookup yields CDR1 SQVTM and CDR2 ANQGSEA. This CDR3 comprises 14 residues. V was clipped by 7 bases and J by 7 bases; unmatched bases: 10. This chain's CDR3 is CSGVGTSGPNTQYF. CDR3 DNA sequence: TGCAGCGGGGTCGGGACTAGCGGACCGAATACGCAGTATTTT.

As regards this clonotype: A read error may explain this, as a much larger clone is one base away. The V and J genes are TRBV13 and TRBJ2-3; D possibly corresponds to TRBD2 (6 bases). Per the germline V gene, CDR1 is PRHDT and CDR2 is FYEKMQ (reference sequence). This CDR3 is built from 16 residues. The CDR3 DNA sequence: TGTGCCAGCAGCTCTATCGGGAGTATCTACACAGATGCGCAGTATTTT. This sequence encodes CASSSIGSIYTDAQYF.

The sample holds many counts of this clonotype. In DNA form, the CDR3 reads TGTGCCAGCAGTTTCGGCCCGATCATACCGTTCTTC. The encoded protein is CASSFGPIIPFF. The chain links TRBV28 to TRBJ2-1; D is ambiguous. In germline, CDR1 is MDHEN, CDR2 SYDVKM. This CDR3 has 12 residues. Trimming took 3 bases from V and 15 from J, leaving 15 bases between them.

Only a few counts were recorded for this clonotype. The rearrangement joins TRBV5-4 to TRBJ2-2, with TRBD2 matching over 10 bases. V lost 2 bases to trimming and J lost 7 bases; unmatched junction nucleotides: 8. CDR1 is SGHNT, CDR2 YYREEE, per germline (reference sequence). The CDR3 is made up of 16 amino acids. For the CDR3, the DNA is TGTGCCAGCAGCTTACTAGCGGGAAGAGGGGTCGGGGAGCTGTTTTTT. Amino acid sequence: CASSLLAGRGVGELFF.

This clonotype was seen only a few times. This chain uses TRBV7-4 with TRBJ2-3, with 7 bases matching TRBD2. Per germline, CDR1 SGHVT and CDR2 SQSDAQ. V dropped 5 bases and J dropped 2; count of bases not matched to a gene: 7. The CDR3 runs to 15 residues. CDR3 region: CASSDGTTSTDTQYF. The CDR3 DNA is TGTGCCAGCAGCGATGGGACTACTTCCACAGATACGCAGTATTTT.

V gene TRBV25-1 combines with J gene TRBJ2-2; TRBD2 matches 7 bases. Germline lookup yields CDR1 MGHDK and CDR2 SYGVNS. V was clipped by 8 bases and J by 3 bases; unmatched bases: 9. The CDR3 has 15 amino acids. The CDR3 coding sequence is TGTGCCAGCGCACTCCCTGGGGGGGACACCGGGGAGCTGTTTTTT. Amino acids: CASALPGGDTGELFF.

This clonotype was found once. The V and J genes are TRBV29-1 and TRBJ2-1, with 7 bases aligning to TRBD1. CDR3 length: 13 amino acids. The V segment lost 7 bases and the J segment 5 bases; nucleotides outside the gene matches: 8. The germline V gene has CDR1 SQVTM and CDR2 ANQGSEA. For the CDR3, the DNA is TGCAGCGCTGCCAGGGGGATCCACAATGAGCAGTTCTTC. Protein product: CSAARGIHNEQFF.

This clonotype was seen a few times. The rearrangement joins TRBV19 to TRBJ2-2; TRBD1 matches at 7 bases. CDR3 length: 14 amino acids. In germline, CDR1 is LNHDA, CDR2 SQIVND (reference sequence). V shed 3 bases, J shed 6 bases, and the junction held 4 bases outside the gene matches. CDR3 residues: CASSIGTVPGELFF. DNA for the CDR3: TGTGCCAGTAGTATCGGGACAGTTCCCGGGGAGCTGTTTTTT.

There are many counts of this clonotype. CDR3 residues: CASSLPLGLPHQGQYF. CDR3 bases: TGTGCCAGCAGCCTGCCCTTGGGACTACCACATCAGGGGCAGTACTTC. The rearrangement uses TRBV7-2 and TRBJ2-7; 7 nucleotides line up with TRBD2. The CDR3 has 16 residues. Germline CDR1 and CDR2: SGHTA and FQGNSA. After removal of 5 bases from V and 9 bases from J, the junction contained 19 bases not matched to a gene.

The rearrangement uses TRBV6-2 or TRBV6-3 and TRBJ1-1; D not resolved. V dropped 2 bases and J dropped 3 bases, with 13 bases sitting between them. CDR1 and CDR2 (germline): MNHEY, SVGEGT. This CDR3 contains 15 residues. The CDR3: CASSYQAEGDTEAFF. The DNA for the CDR3 is TGTGCCAGCAGTTACCAGGCAGAGGGAGACACTGAAGCTTTCTTT.

This clonotype came up many times. The gene calls are TRBV6-6 and TRBJ1-1; D gene ambiguous. Germline CDR1 MNHNY, CDR2 SVGAGI (reference sequence). V was shortened by 7 bases and J by 1 base, with 16 bases between the two germline ends. There are 15 residues in the CDR3. Here the CDR3 reads CASTPSGRANTEAFF. CDR3 sequence (DNA): TGTGCCAGCACCCCTTCGGGGAGGGCGAACACTGAAGCTTTCTTT.

A few counts support this clonotype. The rearrangement links TRBV5-8 to TRBJ2-7; 7 positions match TRBD2. The CDR3 has 14 amino acids. Germline lookup yields CDR1 SGHTS and CDR2 YDEGEE. J was trimmed by 6 bases and V by 0 bases; bases with no gene match: 6. DNA for the CDR3: TGTGCCAGCAGCTTGGAGACTAGCTATCGCGAGCAGTACTTC. Protein sequence: CASSLETSYREQYF.

This clonotype was found a few times. The chain uses TRBV20-1 and TRBJ2-7; no clear D. Per germline, CDR1 DFQATT and CDR2 SNEGSKA (reference sequence). The CDR3 runs 14 residues. V shed 1 base and J shed 5 bases, with 15 bases lying between them. CDR3 DNA sequence: TGCAGTGCTAGAGTGTACCCCCCTAGAGACGAGCAGTACTTC. Translating it yields CSARVYPPRDEQYF.

This clonotype was seen at least ten times. V is TRBV5-1 and J is TRBJ2-4; 8 positions match TRBD1. Germline V gene data show CDR1 as SGHRS and CDR2 as YFSETQ. CDR3 length: 14 residues. V gave up 4 bases and J gave up 7 bases; unmatched junction bases: 7. The CDR3 region has the DNA TGCGCCAGCAGCCGGATCGACAGGGGTAACATTCAGTACTTC. Its protein is CASSRIDRGNIQYF.

This chain connects TRBV15 to TRBJ2-3; 7 bases are a match to TRBD2. The length of the CDR3 is 14 residues. Losses at the gene ends were 0 bases for V and 5 bases for J; bases not matched to a gene: 2. Germline-derived CDR1 and CDR2 are LNHNV and YYDKDF (reference sequence). The CDR3 DNA reads as TGTGCCACCAGCAGAGATGGGGGGGGAGATACGCAGTATTTT. This sequence encodes CATSRDGGGDTQYF.

As regards this clonotype: The conserved closing phenylalanine or tryptophan is absent in this CDR3, likely reflecting a read error. The CDR3 nucleotides are TGTGCCAGCAGCTTAGGGCAGGGTTGGGACAATGAGCAGTTCCTC. This codes for CASSLGQGWDNEQFL. The V gene is TRBV7-2, the J gene TRBJ2-1; TRBD1 is a possible D gene (5 bases). Looked up from germline, CDR1 is SGHTA and CDR2 is FQGNSA. Between the trimmed V and J ends, which lost 1 base and 5 bases, there was a span of 12 bases. The CDR3 consists of 15 residues.